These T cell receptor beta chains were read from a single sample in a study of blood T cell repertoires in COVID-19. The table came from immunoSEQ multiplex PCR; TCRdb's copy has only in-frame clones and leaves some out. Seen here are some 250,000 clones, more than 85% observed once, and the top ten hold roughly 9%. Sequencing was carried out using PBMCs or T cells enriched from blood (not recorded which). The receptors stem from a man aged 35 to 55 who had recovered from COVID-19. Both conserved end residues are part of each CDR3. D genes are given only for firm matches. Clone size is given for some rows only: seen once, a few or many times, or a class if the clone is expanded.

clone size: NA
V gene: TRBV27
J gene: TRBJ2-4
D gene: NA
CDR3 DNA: TGTGCCAGCAGTCCGCCGGGGATAGCCAAAAACATTCAGTACTTC
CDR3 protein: CASSPPGIAKNIQYF

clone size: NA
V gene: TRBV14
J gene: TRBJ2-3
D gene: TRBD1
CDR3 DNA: TGTGCCAGCAGCCAAAGGACAGGGGAACTAGATACGCAGTATTTT
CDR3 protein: CASSQRTGELDTQYF

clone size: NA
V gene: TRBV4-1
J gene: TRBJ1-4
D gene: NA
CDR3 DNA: TGCGCCAGCAGCCCTCCGGGAAGGGCTAATGAAAAACTGTTTTTT
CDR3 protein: CASSPPGRANEKLFF

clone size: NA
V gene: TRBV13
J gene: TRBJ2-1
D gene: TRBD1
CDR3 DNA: TGTGCCAGCAGCTTTGAAGTCGGGGACAGGGGTGACAATGAGCAGTTCTTC
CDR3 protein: CASSFEVGDRGDNEQFF

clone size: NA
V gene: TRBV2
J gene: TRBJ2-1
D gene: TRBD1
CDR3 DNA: TGTGCCAGCAGTGAATCGGGCCGCTTAACCGACAGGGGAGTTTCCTACAATGAGCAGTTCTTC
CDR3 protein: CASSESGRLTDRGVSYNEQFF

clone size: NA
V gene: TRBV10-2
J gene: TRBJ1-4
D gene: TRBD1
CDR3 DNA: TGCGCCAGCAGTGAGCCGCAGGGGGCACCTGAAAAACTGTTTTTT
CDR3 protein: CASSEPQGAPEKLFF

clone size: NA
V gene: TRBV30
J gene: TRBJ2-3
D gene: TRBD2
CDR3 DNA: TGTGCCTCCCCAACGGGGGGGGGCACAGATACGCAGTATTTT
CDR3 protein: CASPTGGGTDTQYF

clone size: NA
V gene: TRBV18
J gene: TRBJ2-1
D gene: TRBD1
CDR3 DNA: TGTGCCAGCCAACCAGACAGGGCTAATGAGCAGTTCTTC
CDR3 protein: CASQPDRANEQFF

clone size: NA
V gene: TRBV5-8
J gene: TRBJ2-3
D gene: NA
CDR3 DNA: TGTGCCAGCAGCCTGAGCACAGATACGCAGTATTTT
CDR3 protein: CASSLSTDTQYF

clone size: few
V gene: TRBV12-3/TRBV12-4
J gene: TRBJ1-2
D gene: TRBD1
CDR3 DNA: TGTGCCAGCAGTTCACAGGGGGCGCATGGCTACACCTTC
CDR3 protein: CASSSQGAHGYTF

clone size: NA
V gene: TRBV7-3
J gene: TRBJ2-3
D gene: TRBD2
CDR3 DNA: TGTGCCAGCAGCTTAATAGGGGCGGGAGAAGAGGCAGATACGCAGTATTTT
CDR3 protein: CASSLIGAGEEADTQYF

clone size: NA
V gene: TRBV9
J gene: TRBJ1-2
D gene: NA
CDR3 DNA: TGTGCCAGCAGCGTAGCTACAGAATGGCAGGGCTACACCTTC
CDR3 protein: CASSVATEWQGYTF

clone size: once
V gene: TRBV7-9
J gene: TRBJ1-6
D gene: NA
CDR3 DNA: TGTGCCAGCAGCTCGACAGAGAGCTCCTATAATTCACCCCTCCACTTT
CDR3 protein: CASSSTESSYNSPLHF

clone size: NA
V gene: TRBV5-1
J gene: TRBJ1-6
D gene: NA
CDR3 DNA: TGCGCCAGCAGCTTGGCCCGCCAGGTTAATTCACCCCTCCACTTT
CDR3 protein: CASSLARQVNSPLHF

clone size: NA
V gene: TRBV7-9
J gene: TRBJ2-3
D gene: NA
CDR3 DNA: TGTGCCAGCAGCTTATTGACACAGTCCACAGATACGCAGTATTTT
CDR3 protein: CASSLLTQSTDTQYF

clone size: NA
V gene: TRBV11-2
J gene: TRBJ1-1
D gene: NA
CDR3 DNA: TGTGCCAGCAGCTTAGAGCGGGGAAGACGGAACACTGAAGCTTTCTTT
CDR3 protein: CASSLERGRRNTEAFF

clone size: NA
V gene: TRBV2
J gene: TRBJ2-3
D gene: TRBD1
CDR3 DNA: TGTGCCAGCAGTGACCCCGACGTTGACAGGGTCCTCGATACGCAGTATTTT
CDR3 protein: CASSDPDVDRVLDTQYF

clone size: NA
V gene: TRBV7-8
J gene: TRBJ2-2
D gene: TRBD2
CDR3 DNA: TGTGCCAGCAGTCGACTAGCGGGAGTAGACACCGGGGAGCTGTTTTTT
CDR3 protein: CASSRLAGVDTGELFF

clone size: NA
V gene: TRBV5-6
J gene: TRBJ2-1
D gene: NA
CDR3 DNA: TGTGCCAGCAGCCATGAACAGTTTGGATTTTCCTACAATGAGCAGTTCTTC
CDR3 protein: CASSHEQFGFSYNEQFF

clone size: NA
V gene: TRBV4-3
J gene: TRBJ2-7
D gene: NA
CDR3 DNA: TGCGCCAGCAGCCAAGATAACGGCGGATCCTACGAGCAGTACTTC
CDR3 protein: CASSQDNGGSYEQYF

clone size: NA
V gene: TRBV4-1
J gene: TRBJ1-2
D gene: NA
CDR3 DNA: TGCGCCAGCCAAAAGGGGGGGGGACCTAACTATGGCTACACCTTC
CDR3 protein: CASQKGGGPNYGYTF

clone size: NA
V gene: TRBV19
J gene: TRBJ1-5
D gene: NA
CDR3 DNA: TGTGCCAGTAGTTCCTACTACAATCAGCCCCAGCATTTT
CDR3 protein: CASSSYYNQPQHF

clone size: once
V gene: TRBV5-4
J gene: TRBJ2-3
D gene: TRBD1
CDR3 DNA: TGTGCCAGCAGGGGACAGGGCACAGATACGCAGTATTTT
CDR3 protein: CASRGQGTDTQYF

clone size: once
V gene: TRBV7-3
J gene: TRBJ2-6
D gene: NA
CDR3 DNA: TGTGCCAGCAGCCCTTCTGGGGCCAACGTCCTGACTTTC
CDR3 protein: CASSPSGANVLTF

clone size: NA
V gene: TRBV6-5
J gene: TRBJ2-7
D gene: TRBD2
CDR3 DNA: TGTGCCAGCAGTTACTCGAGCGGGGGGGGAGATGAGCAGTACTTC
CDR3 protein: CASSYSSGGGDEQYF

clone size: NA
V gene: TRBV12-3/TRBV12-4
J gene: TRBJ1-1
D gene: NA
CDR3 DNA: TGTGCCAGCAGTCTACGACCCTCACAGCAAGCTTTCTTT
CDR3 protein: CASSLRPSQQAFF

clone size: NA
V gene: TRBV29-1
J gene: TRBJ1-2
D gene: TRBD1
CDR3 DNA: TGCAGCGTTGATAGGACAGGGGGCTATGGCTACACCTTC
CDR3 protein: CSVDRTGGYGYTF

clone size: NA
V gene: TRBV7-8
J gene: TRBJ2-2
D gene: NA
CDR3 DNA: TGTGCCAGCAGCTTCCAACAGGCGAACACCGGGGAGCTGTTTTTT
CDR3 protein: CASSFQQANTGELFF

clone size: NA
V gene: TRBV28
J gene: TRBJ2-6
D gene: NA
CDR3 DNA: TGTGCCAGCAGTTCAGGGTACTCTGGGGCCAACGTCCTGACTTTC
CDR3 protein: CASSSGYSGANVLTF

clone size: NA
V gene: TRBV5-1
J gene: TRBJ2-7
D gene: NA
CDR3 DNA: TGCGCCAGCAGCTTGGGGTTGGTAGATACTAGATTGGGCGAGCAGTACTTC
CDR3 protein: CASSLGLVDTRLGEQYF

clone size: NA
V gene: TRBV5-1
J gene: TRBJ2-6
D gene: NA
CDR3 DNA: TGCGCCAGCAGCTTGGAAGGCTCTGGGGCCAACGTCCCGACTTTC
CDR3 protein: CASSLEGSGANVPTF

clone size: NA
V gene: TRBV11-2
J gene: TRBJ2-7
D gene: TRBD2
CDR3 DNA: TGTGCCAGCAGCCCTATTTCCCCAACTAGCGGGGGTTTCTCCTACGAGCAGTACTTC
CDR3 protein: CASSPISPTSGGFSYEQYF

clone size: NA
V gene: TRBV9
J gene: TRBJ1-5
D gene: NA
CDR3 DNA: TGTGCCAGCAGCGTAGACAGGGATGGCAATCAGCCCCAGCATTTT
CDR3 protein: CASSVDRDGNQPQHF

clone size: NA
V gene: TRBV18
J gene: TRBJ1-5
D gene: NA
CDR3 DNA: TGTGCCAGCTCACCCAACTTAAACAATCAGCCCCAGCATTTT
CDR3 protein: CASSPNLNNQPQHF

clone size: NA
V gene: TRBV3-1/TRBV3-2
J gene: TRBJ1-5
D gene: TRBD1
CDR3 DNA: TGTGCCAGCAGCCCGGACAGGGGGTACCAGCCCCAGCATTTT
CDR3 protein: CASSPDRGYQPQHF

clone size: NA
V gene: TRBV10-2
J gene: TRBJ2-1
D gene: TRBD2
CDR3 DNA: TGCGCCAGCAGTGAGTCCGGGGTAGCGGGAGGGCCGAGGGGTGAGCAGTTCTTC
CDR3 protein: CASSESGVAGGPRGEQFF

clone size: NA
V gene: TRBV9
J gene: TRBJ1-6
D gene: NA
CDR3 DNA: TGTGCCAGCAGCGTAGGGTCTAGCCAAGGTTCACCCCTCCACTTT
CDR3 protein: CASSVGSSQGSPLHF

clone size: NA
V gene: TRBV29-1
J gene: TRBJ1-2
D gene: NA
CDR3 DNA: TGCAGCCTGGGGGAGGGGTATGGCTACACCTTC
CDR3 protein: CSLGEGYGYTF

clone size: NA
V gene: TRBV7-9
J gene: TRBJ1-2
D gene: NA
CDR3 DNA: TGTGCCAGCAGCTTAATCGGCCAGGGGTATAGTCATGGCTACACCTTC
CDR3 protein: CASSLIGQGYSHGYTF

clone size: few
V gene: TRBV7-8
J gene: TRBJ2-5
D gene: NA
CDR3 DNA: TGTGCCAGCAGCCTTCGGGATACCTGGGAGACCCAGTACTTC
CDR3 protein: CASSLRDTWETQYF

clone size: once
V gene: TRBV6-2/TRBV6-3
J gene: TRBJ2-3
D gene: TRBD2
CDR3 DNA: TGTGCCAGCAGTTCACTAGCGGGGGCCCTGGGGCCGCAGTATTTT
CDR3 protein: CASSSLAGALGPQYF

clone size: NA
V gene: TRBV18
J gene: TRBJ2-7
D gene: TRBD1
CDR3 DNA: TGTGCCAGCTCATCAAAACGGGACAGGATATCCTACGAGCAGTACTTC
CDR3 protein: CASSSKRDRISYEQYF

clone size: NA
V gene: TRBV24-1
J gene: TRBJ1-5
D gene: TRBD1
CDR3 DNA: TGTGCCACCAGTGATTCAGACAGGGTTGGCAATCAGCCCCAGCATTTT
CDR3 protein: CATSDSDRVGNQPQHF

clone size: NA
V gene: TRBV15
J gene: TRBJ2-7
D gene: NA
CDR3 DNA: TGTGCCACCAGCAGCGTTACTCAGGGATTCTCCTACGAGCAGTACTTC
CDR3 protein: CATSSVTQGFSYEQYF

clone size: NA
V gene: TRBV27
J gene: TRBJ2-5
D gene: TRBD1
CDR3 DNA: TGTGCCAGCAGGGACAGGGGAGAGACCCAGTACTTC
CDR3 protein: CASRDRGETQYF

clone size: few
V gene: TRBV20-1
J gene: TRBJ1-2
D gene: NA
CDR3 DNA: TGCAGTGCTAGTTTGGCAGGGGTCTCCTATGGCTACACCTTC
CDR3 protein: CSASLAGVSYGYTF

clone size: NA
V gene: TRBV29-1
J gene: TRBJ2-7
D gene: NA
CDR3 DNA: TGCAGCGTTGAGCTCAGGCGGTCGGGGTCCTACGAGCAGTACTTC
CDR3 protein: CSVELRRSGSYEQYF

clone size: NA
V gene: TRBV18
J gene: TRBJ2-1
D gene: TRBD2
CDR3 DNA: TGTGCCAGCTCACCAATGGCCACTAGCGGGAGGGAGAAGAATGAGCAGTTCTTC
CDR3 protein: CASSPMATSGREKNEQFF

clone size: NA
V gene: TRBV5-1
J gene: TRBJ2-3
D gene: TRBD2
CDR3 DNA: TGCGCCAGCAGCTCCCGGACTAGCGGGATCACAGATACGCAGTATTTT
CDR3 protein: CASSSRTSGITDTQYF

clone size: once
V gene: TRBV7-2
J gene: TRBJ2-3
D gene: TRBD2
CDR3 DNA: TGTGCCAGCAGCTTCGCTAGGACTAGCGGCACAGATACGCAGTATTTT
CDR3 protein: CASSFARTSGTDTQYF

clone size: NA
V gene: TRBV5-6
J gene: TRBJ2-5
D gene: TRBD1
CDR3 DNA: TGTGCCAGCAGCTTGGCTTTCTCGACGACCCCGGGACAGCAAGAGACCCAGTACTTC
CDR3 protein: CASSLAFSTTPGQQETQYF

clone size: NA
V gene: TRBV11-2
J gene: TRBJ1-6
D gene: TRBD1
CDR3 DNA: TGTGCCAGCAGGTCGACAGGGAGTAATTCACCCCTCCACTTT
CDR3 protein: CASRSTGSNSPLHF

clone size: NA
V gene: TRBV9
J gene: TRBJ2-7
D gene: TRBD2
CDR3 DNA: TGTGCCAGCAGCCTTCGCGGGGGAACCTACGAGCAGTACTTC
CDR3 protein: CASSLRGGTYEQYF

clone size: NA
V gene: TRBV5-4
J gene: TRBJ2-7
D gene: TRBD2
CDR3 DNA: TGTGCCAGCAGCAGGCCTAGCGGGAGTTTGGACGAGCAGTACTTC
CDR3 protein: CASSRPSGSLDEQYF